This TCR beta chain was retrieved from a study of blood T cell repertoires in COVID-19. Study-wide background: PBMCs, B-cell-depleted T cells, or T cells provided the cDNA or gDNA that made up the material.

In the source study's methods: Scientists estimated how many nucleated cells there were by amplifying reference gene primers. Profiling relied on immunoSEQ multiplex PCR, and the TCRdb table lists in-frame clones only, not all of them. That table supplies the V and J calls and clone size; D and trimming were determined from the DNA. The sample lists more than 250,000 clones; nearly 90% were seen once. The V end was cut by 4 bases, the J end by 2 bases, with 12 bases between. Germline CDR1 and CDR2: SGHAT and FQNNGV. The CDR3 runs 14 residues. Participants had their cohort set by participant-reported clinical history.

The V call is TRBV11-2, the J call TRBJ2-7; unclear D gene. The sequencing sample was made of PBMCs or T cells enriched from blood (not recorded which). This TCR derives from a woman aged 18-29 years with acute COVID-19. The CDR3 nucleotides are TGTGCCAGCAGCTGGTACATCGCCACCTACGAGCAGTACTTC. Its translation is CASSWYIATYEQYF.